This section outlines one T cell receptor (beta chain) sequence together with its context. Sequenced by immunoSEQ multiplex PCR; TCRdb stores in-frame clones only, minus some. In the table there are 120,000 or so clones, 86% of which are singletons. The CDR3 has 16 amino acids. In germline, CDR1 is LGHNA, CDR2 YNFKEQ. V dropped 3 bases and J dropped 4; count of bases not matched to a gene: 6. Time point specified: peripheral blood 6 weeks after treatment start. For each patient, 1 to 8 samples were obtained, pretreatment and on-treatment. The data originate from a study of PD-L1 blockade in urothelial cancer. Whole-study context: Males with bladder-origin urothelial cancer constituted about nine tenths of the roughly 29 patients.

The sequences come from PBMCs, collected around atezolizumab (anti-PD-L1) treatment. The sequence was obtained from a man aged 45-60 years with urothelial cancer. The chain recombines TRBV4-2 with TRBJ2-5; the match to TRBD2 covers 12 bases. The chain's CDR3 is CASSQGRLAGVETQYF. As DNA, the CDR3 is TGTGCCAGCAGCCAGGGTAGACTAGCGGGAGTAGAGACCCAGTACTTC.